Below, 2 T cell receptor beta chains from the same sample are listed, as sequenced in a study of patients and donors after allogeneic stem cell transplantation (TCRdb year 2020). Library generation was performed with RT-PCR. Reads for this sample came from a NextSeq 550. The public sequencing data were trimmed at Q25 with fastp and processed into clonotypes with MiXCR by TCRdb, which kept only in-frame beta chains. CDR3 protein sequences are deduplicated, and each keeps its most common genes and DNA. Within this sample are approximately 410,000 distinct CDR3 sequences, with 16% of them counted one time only. Together, the top ten hold around 7.2% of the sample. Material for sequencing was blood, either unsorted or a sorted T cell fraction (not recorded which). The origin of the receptors is a human donor who was either an allogeneic HSCT recipient or a stem cell or donor lymphocyte infusion donor (not recorded which). It is not recorded whose cells these are; they may come from a transplant donor.

The genes are TRBV4-1 and TRBJ2-1, with TRBD1 matching 8 bases. The V gene end was trimmed by 1 base and the J gene end by 4 bases; junction bases not matched to a gene: 6. The germline gives CDR1 MGHRA, CDR2 YSYEKL. CDR3 length equals 16 residues. DNA for the CDR3: TGCGCCAGCAGCCAAGGTCAGGGGACAGGTTACAATGAGCAGTTCTTC. Protein product: CASSQGQGTGYNEQFF.

This clonotype has only a few counts. V is TRBV11-2 and J is TRBJ2-2, with D unclear. V was clipped by 5 bases and J by 4 bases, with 8 bases between them. CDR3 length equals 13 residues. Germline loops: CDR1 SGHAT, CDR2 FQNNGV. This CDR3 is CASSHRSTGELFF. The CDR3 coding sequence is TGTGCCAGCAGCCACAGATCCACCGGGGAGCTGTTTTTT.